Shown below are 4 T cell receptor beta chains from a single sample sequenced in a study of Graves' ophthalmopathy and Graves' hyperthyroidism (dated by TCRdb to 2017 to 2018). Sequencing was carried out with an Illumina HiSeq 2000. For repertoire sequencing, TCR beta CDR3 regions were amplified from RNA transcripts. The first round of RT-PCR was done with HTBI primers and the Qiagen OneStep RT-PCR kit, and was followed by a second round of multiplex PCR, then size selection and purification. TCRdb itself trimmed the public reads at Q25 with fastp, ran MiXCR and retained productive beta chains. Every entry covers one CDR3 protein and lists the most common genes and DNA from its rows. The sample has around 670,000 distinct CDR3 sequences on record, roughly two fifths of them singletons. 44% of the sample belongs to the ten largest clones. Sequencing was done on a sample of peripheral blood. These receptors were taken from an adult man with Graves' ophthalmopathy.

This chain uses TRBV27 with TRBJ2-5, with 8 bases aligning to TRBD1. V lost 8 bases and J lost 5; bases outside the gene matches: 4. Germline V gene sequence: CDR1 MNHEY, CDR2 SMNVEV (reference sequence). The CDR3 is 12 amino acids. CDR3 sequence reads: CASRQGAETQYF. The DNA for the CDR3 is TGTGCCAGCCGCCAGGGGGCTGAGACCCAGTACTTC.

Details on this clonotype: Germline is not matched at one junction end, which may reflect a read error. The chain has TRBV5-1 and TRBJ1-2; 9 nucleotides align to TRBD1. The CDR3 extends over 14 amino acids. Germline CDR1 and CDR2: SGHRS and YFSETQ. The CDR3, as DNA: TGTGCCAGCAGTTTAACAGGGGGCTTCTATGGCTACACCTTC. This sequence encodes CASSLTGGFYGYTF. The variable domain in full, completed from reference TRBV5-1 and TRBJ1-2, reads KAGVTQTPRYLIKTRGQQVTLSCSPISGHRSVSWYQQTPGQGLQFLFEYFSETQRNKGNFPGRFSGRQFSNSRSEMNVSTLELGDSALYLCASSLTGGFYGYTFGSGTRLTVV.

The chain uses TRBV20-1 and TRBJ2-2; D perhaps matches TRBD1 (5 bases). The CDR3 covers 16 residues. CDR1 and CDR2 from the germline V gene are DFQATT and SNEGSKA (reference sequence). The ends were cut back, 0 bases at V and 0 bases at J, with 11 bases in the middle. The CDR3 coding sequence is TGCAGTGCTAGAGATCAGACAGTCGCGAACACCGGGGAGCTGTTTTTT. It translates to CSARDQTVANTGELFF.

In its sample, this clonotype was seen many times. This chain joins TRBV12-3 or TRBV12-4 and TRBJ1-2, with D possibly being TRBD1 (5 bases). V lost 2 bases to trimming and J lost 8 bases, with 12 bases between them. The CDR3 length is 13 residues. CDR3 loop: CASSLRGPGGYTF. CDR3 nucleotides: TGTGCCAGCAGTTTAAGGGGCCCAGGCGGCTACACCTTC.